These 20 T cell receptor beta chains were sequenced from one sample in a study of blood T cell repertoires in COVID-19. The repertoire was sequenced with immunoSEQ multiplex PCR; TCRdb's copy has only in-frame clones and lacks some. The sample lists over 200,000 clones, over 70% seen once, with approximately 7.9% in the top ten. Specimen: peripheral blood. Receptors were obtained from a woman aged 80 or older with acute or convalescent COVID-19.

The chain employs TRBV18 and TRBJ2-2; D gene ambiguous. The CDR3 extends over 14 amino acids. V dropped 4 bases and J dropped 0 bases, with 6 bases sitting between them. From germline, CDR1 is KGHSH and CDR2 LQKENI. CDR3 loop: CASSLAANTGELFF. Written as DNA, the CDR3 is TGTGCCAGCTCACTCGCGGCGAACACCGGGGAGCTGTTTTTT.

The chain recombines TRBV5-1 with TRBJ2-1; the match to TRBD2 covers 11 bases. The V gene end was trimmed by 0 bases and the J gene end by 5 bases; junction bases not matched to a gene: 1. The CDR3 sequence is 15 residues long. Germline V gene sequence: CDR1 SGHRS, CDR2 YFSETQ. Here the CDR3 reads CASSLVAGGNNEQFF. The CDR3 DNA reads TGCGCCAGCAGCTTGGTAGCGGGGGGGAACAATGAGCAGTTCTTC.

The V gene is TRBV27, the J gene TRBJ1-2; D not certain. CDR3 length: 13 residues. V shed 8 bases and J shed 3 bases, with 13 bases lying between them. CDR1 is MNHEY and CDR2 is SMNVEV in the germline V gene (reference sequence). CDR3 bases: TGTGCCAGCGCGCTCGATTCTTACTATGGCTACACCTTC. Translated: CASALDSYYGYTF.

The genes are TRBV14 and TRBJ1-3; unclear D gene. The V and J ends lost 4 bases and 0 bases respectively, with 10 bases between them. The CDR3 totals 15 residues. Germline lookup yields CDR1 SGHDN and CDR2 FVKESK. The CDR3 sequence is CASSPRLSSGNTIYF. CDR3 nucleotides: TGTGCCAGCAGCCCCAGACTGAGCTCTGGAAACACCATATATTTT.

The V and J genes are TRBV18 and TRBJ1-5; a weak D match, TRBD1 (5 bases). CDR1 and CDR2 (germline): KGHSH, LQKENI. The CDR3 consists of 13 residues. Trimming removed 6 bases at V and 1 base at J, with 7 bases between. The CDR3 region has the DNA TGTGCCAGCTCGGGGGGGAGCAATCAGCCCCAGCATTTT. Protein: CASSGGSNQPQHF.

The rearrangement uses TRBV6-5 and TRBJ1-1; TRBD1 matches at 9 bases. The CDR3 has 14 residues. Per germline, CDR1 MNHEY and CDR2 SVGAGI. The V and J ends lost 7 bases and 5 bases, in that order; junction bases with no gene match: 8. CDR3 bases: TGTGCCAGCACCACTACAGGGGGCATAACTGAAGCTTTCTTT. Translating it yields CASTTTGGITEAFF.

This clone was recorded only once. CDR3 sequence (DNA): TGTGCCAGCAGCCAAGACGCAGGCACAGATACGCAGTATTTT. Amino acid sequence: CASSQDAGTDTQYF. The V call is TRBV3-1 (or the pseudogene TRBV3-2), the J call TRBJ2-3, with D hard to call. This CDR3 has 14 residues. Germline CDR1 LGHDT, CDR2 YNNKEL (reference sequence). Trimming stripped 0 bases from V and 1 base from J, with 5 bases between.

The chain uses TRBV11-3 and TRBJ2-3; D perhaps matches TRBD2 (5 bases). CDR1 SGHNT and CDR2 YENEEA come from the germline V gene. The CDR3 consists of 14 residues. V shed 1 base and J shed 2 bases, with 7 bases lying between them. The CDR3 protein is CASSLARDTDTQYF. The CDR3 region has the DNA TGTGCCAGCAGCTTAGCACGGGACACAGATACGCAGTATTTT.

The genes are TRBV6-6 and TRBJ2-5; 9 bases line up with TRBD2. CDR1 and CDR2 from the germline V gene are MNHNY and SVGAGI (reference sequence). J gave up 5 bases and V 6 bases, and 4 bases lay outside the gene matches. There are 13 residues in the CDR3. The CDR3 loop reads CASRGLARETQYF. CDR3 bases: TGTGCCAGCAGGGGACTAGCTAGGGAGACCCAGTACTTC.

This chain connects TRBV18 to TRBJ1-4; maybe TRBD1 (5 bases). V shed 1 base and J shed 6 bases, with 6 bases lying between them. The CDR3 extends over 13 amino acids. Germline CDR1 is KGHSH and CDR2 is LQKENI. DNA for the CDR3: TGTGCCAGCTCACCACAAGGGGATGAAAAACTGTTTTTT. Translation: CASSPQGDEKLFF. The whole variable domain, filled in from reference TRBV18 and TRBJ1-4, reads NAGVMQNPRHLVRRRGQEARLRCSPMKGHSHVYWYRQLPEEGLKFMVYLQKENIIDESGMPKERFSAEFPKEGPSILRIQQVVRGDSAAYFCASSPQGDEKLFFGSGTQLSVL.

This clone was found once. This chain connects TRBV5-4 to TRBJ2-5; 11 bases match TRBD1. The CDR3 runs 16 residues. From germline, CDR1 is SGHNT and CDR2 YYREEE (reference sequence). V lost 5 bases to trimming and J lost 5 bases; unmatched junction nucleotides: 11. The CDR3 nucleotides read TGTGCCAGCAGTTCCCCAAGGACAGGGGGCGGTGAGACCCAGTACTTC. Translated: CASSSPRTGGGETQYF.

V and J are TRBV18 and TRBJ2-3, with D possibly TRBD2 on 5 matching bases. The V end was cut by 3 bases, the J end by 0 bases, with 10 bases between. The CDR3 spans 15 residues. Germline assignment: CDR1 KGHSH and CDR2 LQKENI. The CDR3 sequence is CASSPLEGSTDTQYF. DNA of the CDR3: TGTGCCAGCTCACCGTTAGAGGGAAGCACAGATACGCAGTATTTT.

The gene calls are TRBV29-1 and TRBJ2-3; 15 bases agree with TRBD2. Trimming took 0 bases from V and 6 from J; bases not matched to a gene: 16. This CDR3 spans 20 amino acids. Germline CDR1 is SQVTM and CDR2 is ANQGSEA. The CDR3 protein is CSVEDRGLAGGQLPQDTQYF. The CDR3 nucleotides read TGCAGCGTTGAAGATCGGGGACTAGCGGGAGGCCAACTCCCGCAGGATACGCAGTATTTT.

The CDR3 region is CASSGTGMDSPLHF. DNA of the CDR3: TGTGCCAGCAGTGGTACAGGCATGGATTCACCCCTCCACTTT. This chain links TRBV6-6 with TRBJ1-6; TRBD1 is a possible D gene (5 bases). The CDR3 totals 14 residues. V shed 5 bases and J shed 8 bases, with 13 bases lying between them. Germline V lookup: CDR1 MNHNY, CDR2 SVGAGI (reference sequence).

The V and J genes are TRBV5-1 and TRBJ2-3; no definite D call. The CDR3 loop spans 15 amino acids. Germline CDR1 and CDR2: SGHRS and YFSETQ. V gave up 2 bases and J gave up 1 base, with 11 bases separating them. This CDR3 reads CASSLSTRGTDTQYF. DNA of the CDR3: TGCGCCAGCAGCTTATCCACTCGGGGCACAGATACGCAGTATTTT.

CDR3 region: CASSPGQSVGTIYF. As DNA, the CDR3 is TGTGCCAGCAGCCCCGGACAGTCCGTTGGCACCATATATTTT. The V and J genes are TRBV3-1 (or the pseudogene TRBV3-2) and TRBJ1-3; D perhaps matches TRBD1 (6 bases). Trimming removed 4 bases at V and 9 bases at J, with 16 bases between. The CDR3 is 14 residues long. The V gene's germline CDR1 is LGHDT and CDR2 YNNKEL (reference sequence).

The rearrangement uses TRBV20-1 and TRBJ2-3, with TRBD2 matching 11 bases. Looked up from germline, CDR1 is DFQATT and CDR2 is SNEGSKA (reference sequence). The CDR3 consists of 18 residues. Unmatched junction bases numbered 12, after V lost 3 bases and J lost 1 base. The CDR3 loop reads CSASRPSGGQIRTDTQYF. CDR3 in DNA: TGCAGTGCTAGTCGTCCTAGCGGGGGGCAGATACGCACAGATACGCAGTATTTT.

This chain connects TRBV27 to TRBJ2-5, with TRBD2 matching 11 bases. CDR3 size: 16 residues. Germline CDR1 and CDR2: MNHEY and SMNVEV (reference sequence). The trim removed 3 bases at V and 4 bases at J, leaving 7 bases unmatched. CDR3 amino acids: CASSFSTSGVRETQYF. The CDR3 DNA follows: TGTGCCAGCAGTTTCTCGACTAGCGGGGTTCGAGAGACCCAGTACTTC.

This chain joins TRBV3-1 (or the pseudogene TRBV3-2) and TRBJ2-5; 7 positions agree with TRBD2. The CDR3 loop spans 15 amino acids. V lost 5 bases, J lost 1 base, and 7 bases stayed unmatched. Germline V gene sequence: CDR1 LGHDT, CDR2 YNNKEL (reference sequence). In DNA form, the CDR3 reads TGTGCCAGCAGCATGGCTAGCGGTACCCAAGAGACCCAGTACTTC. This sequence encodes CASSMASGTQETQYF.

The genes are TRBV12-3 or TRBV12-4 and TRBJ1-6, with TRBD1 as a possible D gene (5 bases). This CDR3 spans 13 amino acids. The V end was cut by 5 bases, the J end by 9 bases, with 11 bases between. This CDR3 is CASSQRDGSPLHF. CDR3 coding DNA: TGTGCCAGCAGTCAGCGGGACGGTTCACCCCTCCACTTT.